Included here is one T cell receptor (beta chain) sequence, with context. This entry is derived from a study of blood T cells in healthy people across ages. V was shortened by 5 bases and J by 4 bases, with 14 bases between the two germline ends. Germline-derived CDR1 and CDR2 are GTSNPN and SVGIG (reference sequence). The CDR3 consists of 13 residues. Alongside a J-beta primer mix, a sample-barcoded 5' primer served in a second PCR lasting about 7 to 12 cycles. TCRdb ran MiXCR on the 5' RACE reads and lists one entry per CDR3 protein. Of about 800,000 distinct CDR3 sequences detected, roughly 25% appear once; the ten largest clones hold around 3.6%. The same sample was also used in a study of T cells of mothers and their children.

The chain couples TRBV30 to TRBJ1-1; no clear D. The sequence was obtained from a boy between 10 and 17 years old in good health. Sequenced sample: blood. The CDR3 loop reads CAWDTVVGTEAFF. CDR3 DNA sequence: TGTGCCTGGGATACAGTTGTGGGCACTGAAGCTTTCTTT.